This entry lists 2 T cell receptor beta chains sequenced from one sample in a study of pediatric ulcerative colitis. Assay used: immunoSEQ multiplex PCR; TCRdb lists only in-frame clones, some missing. The data show roughly 14,000 clones, with 90% seen just once and approximately 0.96% held by the top ten. The specimen was blood. Receptors originate from a boy between 10 and 17 years old with moderate ulcerative colitis.

The chain employs TRBV28 and TRBJ1-5; D unclear. The V and J ends lost 10 bases and 6 bases respectively, with 10 bases between them. Germline CDR1 and CDR2: MDHEN and SYDVKM. CDR3 length equals 11 residues. In nucleotides, the CDR3 is TGTGCCACCTCCAGAAGTCAGCCCCAGCATTTT. This sequence encodes CATSRSQPQHF.

This chain links TRBV30 with TRBJ1-2; the match to TRBD1 covers 7 bases. Losses at the gene ends were 0 bases for V and 1 base for J; bases not matched to a gene: 5. The CDR3 runs to 15 residues. Germline V gene sequence: CDR1 GTSNPN, CDR2 SVGIG (reference sequence). CDR3 protein: CAWSVTGRFNYGYTF. DNA of the CDR3: TGTGCCTGGAGTGTGACAGGGAGATTTAACTATGGCTACACCTTC.